A selection of T cell receptor beta chains follows, all from one sample in a study of monozygotic twins with cystic fibrosis. Sequencing used immunoSEQ multiplex PCR; TCRdb keeps in-frame clones, though not all of them. The sample holds several thousand clones; about 96% are singletons and the top ten take 2.9%. Input material: blood. These receptor sequences come from a boy between 2 and 15 years old with cystic fibrosis. Each CDR3 is given with its conserved first and last residue. A D gene is named only where the DNA matches it firmly. Size values are once, few and many counts, or a class for expanded clones, and some rows have none.

j_gene	abundance	v_gene	d_gene	CDR3aa
TRBJ2-4	NA	TRBV7-8	NA	CASSLQGGKNIQYF
TRBJ1-4	NA	TRBV6-4	NA	CASSEAGGEKLFF
TRBJ2-7	NA	TRBV7-2	NA	CASSPQGGGTGISYEQYF
TRBJ2-7	NA	TRBV10-1	TRBD1	CAVLKGAFGEQYF
TRBJ1-3	NA	TRBV6-7	TRBD1	CASRQAGTGANLSSGNTIYF
TRBJ2-5	NA	TRBV20-1	NA	CSAVRRETQYF
TRBJ2-7	NA	TRBV4-1	NA	CASSHGRLYEQYF
TRBJ2-2	once	TRBV7-8	NA	CASSLVQGSFTGELFF
TRBJ1-4	NA	TRBV20-1	NA	CSARELGKLFF
TRBJ1-2	NA	TRBV5-1	NA	CASSFAGRVFGYTF
TRBJ1-1	NA	TRBV5-1	TRBD1	CASSWTPPGQGANTEAFF
TRBJ1-1	NA	TRBV11-2	NA	CASSLGGPTEAFF
TRBJ1-5	NA	TRBV11-3	NA	CASSLKFSNQPQHF
TRBJ2-2	NA	TRBV6-5	NA	CARRTVNTGELFF
TRBJ2-3	once	TRBV7-9	TRBD2	CASSSAGGQTDTQYF
TRBJ2-1	NA	TRBV7-9	NA	CASSLRAGLSSYNEQFF
TRBJ1-6	NA	TRBV4-1	TRBD1	CASTERKDRMTPLHF
TRBJ2-2	NA	TRBV6-1	NA	CASREGELFF
TRBJ1-1	NA	TRBV7-8	NA	CASSLQWGKSTEAFF
TRBJ1-4	NA	TRBV19	NA	CASSIDRINNEKLFF
TRBJ2-2	NA	TRBV7-3	NA	CASSFGSGELFF
TRBJ1-5	NA	TRBV5-8	TRBD1	CASSKLTGGDRRFQPQHF
TRBJ2-3	once	TRBV4-2	TRBD2	CASSDTSGGAGSTDTQYF
TRBJ2-1	once	TRBV15	NA	CATSLPRTLGINEQFF
TRBJ2-7	NA	TRBV11-2	NA	CASSLMEGYEQYF
TRBJ2-1	NA	TRBV20-1	NA	CSAPINEQFF
TRBJ2-2	NA	TRBV19	NA	CASSIGGANTGELFF
TRBJ2-1	NA	TRBV11-2	TRBD2	CASSPPGGASYNEQFF
TRBJ1-2	NA	TRBV6-1	TRBD1	CASSEARDRGYGYTF
TRBJ2-2	NA	TRBV5-6	NA	CASRHPDTGELFF
TRBJ2-2	NA	TRBV5-6	NA	CASSLLIRTGELFF
TRBJ1-5	few	TRBV30	NA	CAWSRQVGQPQHF
TRBJ1-4	NA	TRBV6-6	NA	CASNPEEEVEKLFF
TRBJ2-1	NA	TRBV5-1	TRBD1	CASSPQGDNEQFF
TRBJ1-1	once	TRBV5-4	NA	CASSSAGEVAEAFF
TRBJ1-5	once	TRBV7-6	NA	CASSLASQGPGQPQHF
TRBJ2-3	NA	TRBV7-6	TRBD2	CASSLGSAGGPGTQYF
TRBJ2-3	NA	TRBV7-2	NA	CASSLISSDTQYF
TRBJ2-2	few	TRBV7-9	NA	CASRTSWQGNTGELFF
TRBJ1-5	NA	TRBV6-1	TRBD1	CASSATGAGNQPQHF
TRBJ1-5	NA	TRBV6-1	TRBD1	CASSETGATIYNQPQHF
TRBJ2-2	NA	TRBV19	NA	CASSMYENTGELFF
TRBJ1-2	once	TRBV7-9	TRBD1	CASGTRDRGNGYTF
TRBJ2-2	NA	TRBV9	NA	CASSVDAYTNTGELFF